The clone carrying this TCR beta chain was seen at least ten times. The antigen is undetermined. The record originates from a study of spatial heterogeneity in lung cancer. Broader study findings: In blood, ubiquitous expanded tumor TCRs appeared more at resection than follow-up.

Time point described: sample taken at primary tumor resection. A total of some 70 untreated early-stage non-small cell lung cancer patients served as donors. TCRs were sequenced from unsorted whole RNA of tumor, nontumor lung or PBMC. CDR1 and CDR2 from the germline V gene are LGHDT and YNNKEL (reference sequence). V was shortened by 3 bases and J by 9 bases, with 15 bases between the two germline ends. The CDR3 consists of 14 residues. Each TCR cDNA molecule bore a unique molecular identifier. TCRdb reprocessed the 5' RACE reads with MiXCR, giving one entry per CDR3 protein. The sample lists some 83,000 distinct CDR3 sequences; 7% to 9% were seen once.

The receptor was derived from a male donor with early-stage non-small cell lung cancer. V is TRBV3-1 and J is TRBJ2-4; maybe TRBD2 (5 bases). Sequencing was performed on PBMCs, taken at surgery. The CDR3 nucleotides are TGTGCCAGCAGCCAGGCCCGGGAAACAAGCATTCAGTACTTC. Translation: CASSQARETSIQYF.